The 21 T cell receptor beta chains given below trace back to one sample, sequenced in a study of cytomegalovirus exposure and HLA in healthy donors. Vbeta (60) and Jbeta (13) primers were used in the PCR. Libraries were prepared by immunoSEQ multiplex PCR; TCRdb keeps only in-frame clonotypes and omits some of them. The data show 130,000 or so clones, with over 75% seen just once and 1% to 1.5% held by the top ten. Sequenced material: PBMCs. The receptors here all came from a man aged 50-60 years in good health and CMV-seronegative.

This chain connects TRBV5-1 to TRBJ2-6; TRBD1 matches 7 bases. The CDR3 spans 21 residues. Germline lookup yields CDR1 SGHRS and CDR2 YFSETQ. J lost 4 bases, V lost 0 bases, and 19 bases had no gene match. The DNA for the CDR3 is TGCGCCAGCAGCTTGGCCGCAACACCGGGACAGAGGAGGCAAGGGGCCAACGTCCTGACTTTC. Protein sequence: CASSLAATPGQRRQGANVLTF.

Relative to its sample, this clone is medium-sized. The J gene is TRBJ2-7, the V gene TRBV10-3; D unresolved. The V and J ends lost 3 bases and 5 bases respectively, with 14 bases between them. Germline CDR1 and CDR2: ENHRY and SYGVKD. The CDR3 loop spans 14 amino acids. This CDR3 is CAISDEDPRDEQYF. The CDR3 DNA is TGTGCCATCAGTGACGAAGACCCACGGGACGAGCAGTACTTC.

This sequence joins TRBV6-5 and TRBJ2-5; weak D call: TRBD2 (5 bases). The DNA end is more similar to TRBJ2-7, so the J call may be wrong. The CDR3 has 14 amino acids. Germline V gives CDR1 MNHEY, CDR2 SVGAGI. DNA for the CDR3: TGTGCCAGCAGCCCGAGGGTAGCGCAATACGAGCAGTACTTC. Its protein is CASSPRVAQYEQYF.

In this sample, this clone turned up once. The chain couples TRBV6-5 to TRBJ2-7; 9 bases align to TRBD1. Unmatched junction bases numbered 8, after V lost 5 bases and J lost 6 bases. There are 14 residues in the CDR3. CDR1 and CDR2 (germline): MNHEY, SVGAGI. CDR3 in amino acids: CASSPLDRGGEQYF. As DNA, the CDR3 is TGTGCCAGCAGTCCTCTGGACAGGGGTGGCGAGCAGTACTTC.

The V call is TRBV11-3, the J call TRBJ2-2; 10 bases align to TRBD2. Trimming at V came to 5 bases and at J to 4 bases, leaving 7 bases not matched to a gene. The CDR3 is 16 residues long. The germline V gene encodes CDR1 SGHNT and CDR2 YENEEA. The CDR3 is CASSKTRTSGTGELFF. Written as DNA, the CDR3 is TGTGCCAGCAGCAAGACCCGGACTAGCGGCACCGGGGAGCTGTTTTTT.

Only one count was recorded for this clone. The chain combines TRBV5-8 with TRBJ2-6; D unresolved. The CDR3 runs to 15 residues. Between the trimmed V and J ends, which lost 0 bases and 1 base, there was a span of 5 bases. The germline CDR1 and CDR2 sequences are SGHTS and YDEGEE. CDR3 nucleotides: TGTGCCAGCAGCTTGGCGAGGTCTGGGGCCAACGTCCTGACTTTC. Its protein is CASSLARSGANVLTF.

The genes are TRBV9 and TRBJ2-1, with D possibly matching TRBD2 (5 bases). This CDR3 has 15 amino acids. CDR1 SGDLS and CDR2 YYNGEE come from the germline V gene. Deletions cut 0 bases from V and 0 bases from J, with 7 bases between. The CDR3 region has the DNA TGTGCCAGCAGCGTAGAGGGAGCCTCCTACAATGAGCAGTTCTTC. It codes for CASSVEGASYNEQFF.

A note on this clone: The identical CDR3 is also encoded by other nucleotide sequences in the sample. CDR3 nucleotides: TGTGCCAGCAGCTATGGAGTCGGGGCCGGGGAGCTGTTTTTT. Translating it yields CASSYGVGAGELFF. The chain combines TRBV6-5 with TRBJ2-2; maybe TRBD2 (5 bases). Between the trimmed V and J ends, which lost 6 bases and 6 bases, there was a span of 14 bases. The CDR3 spans 14 residues. Germline loops: CDR1 MNHEY, CDR2 SVGAGI.

This sequence joins TRBV28 and TRBJ1-5; TRBD1 might be the D (6 bases). Trimming stripped 3 bases from V and 0 bases from J, with 15 bases between. From germline, CDR1 is MDHEN and CDR2 SYDVKM. The CDR3 contains 17 residues. CDR3 sequence: CASSFFGQINSNQPQHF. In DNA, the CDR3 is TGTGCCAGCAGTTTTTTTGGACAGATTAATAGCAATCAGCCCCAGCATTTT.

The chain joins TRBV30 to TRBJ2-1; tentatively, D is TRBD1 (6 bases). This CDR3 is built from 17 residues. V shed 2 bases and J shed 0 bases, with 17 bases lying between them. Germline CDR1 and CDR2: GTSNPN and SVGIG (reference sequence). CDR3 nucleotide sequence: TGTGCCTGGAGTACCCCTCGGACAGCGCCCTCCTACAATGAGCAGTTCTTC. This sequence encodes CAWSTPRTAPSYNEQFF. Complete variable domain (other parts from reference TRBV30 and TRBJ2-1): SQTIHQWPATLVQPVGSPLSLECTVEGTSNPNLYWYRQAAGRGLQLLFYSVGIGQISSEVPQNLSASRPQDRQFILSSKKLLLSDSGFYLCAWSTPRTAPSYNEQFFGPGTRLTVL.

There are a few counts of this clone. This chain joins TRBV9 and TRBJ2-7; D uncertain. The length of the CDR3 is 13 residues. The V gene's germline CDR1 is SGDLS and CDR2 YYNGEE. V lost 0 bases, J lost 3 bases, and 7 bases lay in between. CDR3 region: CASSVDAGYEQYF. The CDR3 region has the DNA TGTGCCAGCAGCGTAGACGCAGGCTACGAGCAGTACTTC.

This chain uses TRBV7-9 with TRBJ2-7; 11 nucleotides agree with TRBD2. V trimming: 7 bases; J trimming: 4 bases; junction bases outside the gene matches: 3. The CDR3 totals 13 residues. CDR1 is SEHNR and CDR2 is FQNEAQ in the germline V gene (reference sequence). The CDR3 here is CASTLAGGYEQYF. The CDR3 DNA follows: TGTGCCAGCACCCTAGCGGGAGGTTACGAGCAGTACTTC.

This clone was counted once. The J gene is TRBJ1-2, the V gene TRBV5-8; D is perhaps TRBD1 (5 bases). V lost 2 bases and J lost 8, with 16 bases in between. The germline V gene encodes CDR1 SGHTS and CDR2 YDEGEE. The CDR3 is 14 amino acids. This CDR3 reads CASSFVPPRGGYTF. The CDR3 DNA sequence: TGTGCCAGCAGCTTCGTCCCCCCTCGGGGGGGCTACACCTTC.

The rearrangement joins TRBV6-6 to TRBJ2-1; D unclear. The CDR3 sequence is 16 residues long. CDR1 MNHNY and CDR2 SVGAGI come from the germline V gene (reference sequence). Trimming pared 2 bases from V and 0 bases from J, leaving 11 bases between. This CDR3 is CASSYPISTSYNEQFF. The CDR3 coding sequence is TGTGCCAGCAGTTACCCGATATCTACCTCCTACAATGAGCAGTTCTTC.

Here the CDR3 reads CASSLVTSGNTGELFF. The CDR3 DNA reads TGTGCCAGCAGCTTAGTGACTAGCGGGAACACCGGGGAGCTGTTTTTT. V usage is TRBV11-2 and J usage is TRBJ2-2, with 9 nucleotides matching TRBD2. Per germline, CDR1 SGHAT and CDR2 FQNNGV. The CDR3 has 16 amino acids. V lost 1 base, J lost 1 base, and 1 base stayed unmatched. The full variable domain, rest sourced from reference TRBV11-2 and TRBJ2-2, is EAGVAQSPRYKIIEKRQSVAFWCNPISGHATLYWYQQILGQGPKLLIQFQNNGVVDDSQLPKDRFSAERLKGVDSTLKIQPAKLEDSAVYLCASSLVTSGNTGELFFGEGSRLTVL.

The V gene is TRBV7-9, the J gene TRBJ2-7; 14 bases fit TRBD2. Losses at the gene ends were 5 bases for V and 8 bases for J; bases not matched to a gene: 5. Germline V gives CDR1 SEHNR, CDR2 FQNEAQ (reference sequence). CDR3 length: 14 amino acids. CDR3 nucleotide sequence: TGTGCCAGCAGCCCGGGACTAGCGGGAGCCCAGCAGTACTTC. Protein sequence: CASSPGLAGAQQYF.

The chain joins TRBV5-1 to TRBJ1-3; 7 bases map to TRBD1. CDR1 is SGHRS and CDR2 is YFSETQ in the germline V gene. Losses at the gene ends were 0 bases for V and 4 bases for J; bases not matched to a gene: 7. The CDR3 runs to 16 residues. The CDR3 nucleotides read TGCGCCAGCAGCTTGGAGGGACAGAGTAGCGGAAACACCATATATTTT. This translates into CASSLEGQSSGNTIYF.

This sequence joins TRBV27 and TRBJ1-2; D not resolved. Per germline, CDR1 MNHEY and CDR2 SMNVEV (reference sequence). Deletions cut 6 bases from V and 4 bases from J, with 15 bases between. The CDR3 is made up of 14 amino acids. The CDR3 is CASRTREYPYGYTF. The CDR3 DNA reads TGTGCCAGCAGGACACGGGAATACCCCTATGGCTACACCTTC.

The chain combines TRBV19 with TRBJ1-1; no clear D. Germline lookup yields CDR1 LNHDA and CDR2 SQIVND (reference sequence). This CDR3 comprises 14 residues. V was trimmed by 4 bases and J by 4 bases, leaving 13 bases between them. In nucleotides, the CDR3 is TGTGCCAGTAGTACCGGGCCGGGAGGCACTGAAGCTTTCTTT. It yields the protein CASSTGPGGTEAFF.

The sample holds one count of this clone. This chain connects TRBV5-5 to TRBJ2-1, with 12 bases fitting TRBD2. Germline trimming cut 2 bases from V and 1 base from J; bases unmatched to any gene: 4. The CDR3 spans 17 residues. In germline, CDR1 is SGHKS, CDR2 YYEKEE (reference sequence). The CDR3 loop is CASSFRLAGVSYNEQFF. CDR3 bases: TGTGCCAGCAGCTTTAGACTAGCGGGAGTTTCCTACAATGAGCAGTTCTTC.

The chain has TRBV6-5 and TRBJ2-1; 7 bases line up with TRBD1. In germline, CDR1 is MNHEY, CDR2 SVGAGI. CDR3 length equals 14 residues. The ends lost 7 bases at V and 6 bases at J; junction bases unmatched: 9. Here the CDR3 reads CASTYSGDSNEQFF. In DNA, the CDR3 is TGTGCCAGCACCTATTCTGGGGACAGCAATGAGCAGTTCTTC.